This T cell receptor (beta chain) originates from a study of blood T cell repertoires in COVID-19. Study-wide context: Samples came from the United States, Italy and Spain, spanning acute and convalescent COVID-19. PBMCs, B-cell-depleted T cells, or T cells were the source of the cDNA or gDNA that made up the material.

V was pared by 0 bases and J by 4 bases, with 4 bases of the junction left unmatched. The length of the CDR3 is 15 residues. Germline-derived CDR1 and CDR2 are SGHDT and YYEEEE. Per the original methods: The assay estimated nucleated cells by amplifying reference gene primers. Some clones are missing from TCRdb's copy, which holds only in-frame ones; the method was immunoSEQ multiplex PCR. The V and J calls and clone size are taken from that table; D and trimming were inferred from the DNA. The sample carries over 130,000 clones, 77% recorded once. Sample: peripheral blood. The chain recombines TRBV5-6 with TRBJ2-1; 7 bases fit TRBD2. This clonotype was obtained from a woman aged 50 to 60 with active or convalescent COVID-19. The CDR3 nucleotides read TGTGCCAGCAGCTTGGGCGGGAGCCCATACAATGAGCAGTTCTTC. This encodes CASSLGGSPYNEQFF.